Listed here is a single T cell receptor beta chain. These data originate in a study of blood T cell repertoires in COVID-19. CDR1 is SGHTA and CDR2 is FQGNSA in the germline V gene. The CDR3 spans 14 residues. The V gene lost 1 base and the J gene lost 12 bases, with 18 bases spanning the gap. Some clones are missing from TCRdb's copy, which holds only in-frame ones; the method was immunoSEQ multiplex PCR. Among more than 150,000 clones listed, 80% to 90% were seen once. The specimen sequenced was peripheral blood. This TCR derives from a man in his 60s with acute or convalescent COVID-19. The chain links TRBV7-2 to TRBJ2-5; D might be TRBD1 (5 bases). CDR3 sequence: CASSLVGARSDKYF. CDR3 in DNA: TGTGCCAGCAGCTTAGTAGGGGCCCGAAGTGATAAGTACTTC.